This TCR beta chain was sequenced in a study of T cell responses to AZD1222 COVID-19 vaccine. TCRdb's table, derived via immunoSEQ multiplex PCR, lists solely in-frame clones and lacks some. The top ten hold 6.9% of the sample, which has over 100,000 clones, around nine tenths seen once. Study observations and caveats: As reported, nearly half of all spike-specific TCRs target variant regions that are unmutated. Breadth and depth of Spike-specific TCRs rose after two AZD1222 doses. Clonal diversity was possibly underestimated, and the donors were mostly white British, with more females. The CD4 TCRs associated with vaccination extended across spike and predominated at 160-218 and 743-854.

As to this clone: What it recognizes is unknown.

Specimen: peripheral blood, collected on day 0 of AZD1222 vaccination. The sequence came from an adult in good health.

CDR3 sequence: CAILAGIGDADTQYF. The CDR3 nucleotides read TGTGCCATTCTAGCGGGGATCGGGGACGCAGATACGCAGTATTTT. The rearrangement uses TRBV10-3 and TRBJ2-3, with 9 nucleotides matching TRBD2. The CDR3 has 15 residues. V was clipped by 9 bases and J by 4 bases; unmatched bases: 11. Germline CDR1 ENHRY, CDR2 SYGVKD.